This TCR beta chain derives from a study of CD8+ T cells in alopecia areata (dated by TCRdb to the late 2010s). Study-level background: Treated patients were enrolled in an open-label pilot trial of oral tofacitinib at 5 to 10 mg twice daily for moderate-to-severe alopecia areata. To study T cell clonal expansion in alopecia areata, the researchers applied high-throughput TCRbeta sequencing to both the C3H/HeJ mouse model and human patients. Human TCRbeta sequencing covered scalp tissue and sorted CD4+ and CD8+ peripheral blood T cells from patchy and totalis/universalis alopecia areata patients and healthy controls. Biopsies were taken from tofacitinib-treated patients at baseline and again at 4 and 24 weeks into treatment, and several of those patients also had a later scalp biopsy. The RNA source kit depended on sample type: the PAXgene miRNA kit for fixed scalp, the miRNeasy kit for PBMCs, and the RNeasy kit for mouse skin. Patients received tofacitinib for 6 to 18 months and were then followed off drug for 6 months to check for delayed response and recurrence. Scalp clonality was compared across normal scalp (n=4), patchy alopecia areata scalp (n=8), and alopecia totalis/universalis scalp (n=8). Amplification of TCRbeta CDR3 regions was done by immunoSEQ multiplex PCR using 35 Vbeta forward primers and 13 Jbeta reverse primers. For the treated patients, the SALT score, which quantifies what percentage of scalp surface area is affected, served as the measure of disease severity.

In regard to this clone: Its binding antigen is unknown. No base quality values were provided; no much bigger clone lies one nucleotide off.

Library preparation was by the immunoSEQ multiplex PCR assay. RNA was extracted from all samples and reverse transcribed into cDNA, which served as template for TCR sequencing. First-strand cDNA was synthesized using SuperScript III with a 2:1 mix of oligo-dT and random hexamers. A synthetic immune receptor repertoire was used to assess amplification bias, and residual bias was removed computationally. Under the source paper's analysis protocol: After raw reads were preprocessed to remove errors, the CDR3 was defined following IMGT conventions as running from the conserved cysteine to phenylalanine. Clonality was computed by normalizing Shannon entropy by log2 of the number of productive unique TCRs and subtracting the result from 1. Whether scalp clones were CD4 or CD8 was inferred by matching scalp TCRbeta sequences against CD4 and CD8 repertoires sorted from blood. Imported from immuneACCESS, the table was reduced by TCRdb to in-frame sequences with V and J called. These copies leave out some clones; in studies compared against another copy, an unresolved V gene accounts for under half, and the cause of the remainder is not known. V and J calls and clone size are those listed in that table; D and trimming were worked out from the DNA. The sample table holds 10,000 to 15,000 clones, of which 65% to 70% were seen once. In total, the top ten clones hold 7% of the sample.

Per the publication, the time point label means: more than 3 weeks on oral tofacitinib. Read against the paper, the sample's treatment or condition label means: oral pan-JAK inhibitor, 5-10 mg twice daily. Lesional scalp punch biopsies and peripheral blood were obtained from alopecia areata patients. Human scalp biopsies were fixed immediately in PAXgene tissue containers. Paper-wide results and their limitations: Shared TCR sequences between patients were less evident than in mice, which may be partly attributable to HLA diversity in the patient population. Because the treated cohort was small and had just a single nonresponder, larger studies are needed to establish links between baseline CD8+ expansion and response. Compared with normal scalp, lesional scalp had higher clonality and more expanded CD8+ clones, particularly in alopecia totalis/universalis, a pattern that suggests antigenic drive. Unlike mouse skin, where gammadelta T cells dominate, normal human skin contains resident alphabeta T cells that get sequenced too, which complicates analysis of the scalp TCR repertoire. Tofacitinib significantly decreased scalp clonality and the number of expanded CD8+ clones among the top 100 scalp clones. Many expanded lesional clones persisted in scalp and blood during tofacitinib treatment, which may partly explain relapse after stopping treatment.

This TCR came from a human donor with alopecia areata. The sample in question was skin, obtained at week 4, from a patient treated with tofacitinib.

This receptor carries the CDR3 CASSFRGHGTDTQYF. The DNA sequence reads TGCGCCAGCAGCTTCAGGGGGCATGGCACAGATACGCAGTATTTT. The chain was built from TRBV5-1 and TRBJ2-3; 8 bases in the junction line up with TRBD1. V loses 2 bases at its end and J loses 1 base; junction bases beyond the gene matches: 3. From a lookup of the germline V gene, CDR1 and CDR2 are SGHRS and YFSETQ. Reading from cysteine to phenylalanine, the CDR3 counts 15 amino acids. The retained sequence is limited to the CDR3, 45 bases, with the frame set at the first base. Reference TRBV5-1 and TRBJ2-3 proteins supply the regions before and after the CDR3; the full variable domain is: KAGVTQTPRYLIKTRGQQVTLSCSPISGHRSVSWYQQTPGQGLQFLFEYFSETQRNKGNFPGRFSGRQFSNSRSEMNVSTLELGDSALYLCASSFRGHGTDTQYFGPGTRLTVL.